This TCR beta chain was profiled in a study of OX40 agonist ivuxolimab in advanced cancers. Study-wide results and caveats: On average, CD8+ T cells had more expanded clones than CD4+. Compared with others, partial responders at 0.1-3.0 mg/kg displayed clonal expansion among the lowest.

V dropped 1 base and J dropped 12 bases, with 9 bases sitting between them. There are 12 residues in the CDR3. In germline, CDR1 is SGHAT, CDR2 FQNNGV. Regarding this clone: Its antigen is currently unknown.

The protocol was immunoSEQ multiplex PCR, while the TCRdb copy is restricted to in-frame clones and leaves out a portion. The sample gives some 11,000 clones, just under 75% of which show up once; around 28% is in the top ten. This sequence originates from an adult with an advanced solid tumor such as melanoma, head and neck, liver or kidney cancer. Specimen: CD4+ or CD8+ T cells sorted from blood, collected in a trial of the OX40 agonist ivuxolimab. The rearrangement uses TRBV11-2 and TRBJ1-4; D perhaps matches TRBD1 (5 bases). DNA of the CDR3: TGTGCCAGCAGCTTAGGAGGGGCGGAACTGTTTTTT. It specifies CASSLGGAELFF.